The 32 T cell receptor beta chains reported below all come from one sample, sequenced in a study of blood T cell repertoires in COVID-19. Profiled with immunoSEQ multiplex PCR; TCRdb holds only in-frame clones, not every one. The table includes 130,000 to 150,000 clones, around 84% detected once. Sequenced input: peripheral blood. These receptors all come from a woman between 50 and 59 years old in a cohort sampled during active or convalescent COVID-19.

This clone has only a few counts. The chain uses TRBV12-3 or TRBV12-4 and TRBJ2-1, with a tentative D call TRBD1 (5 bases). V was cut by 7 bases and J by 5 bases, with 12 bases left in between. The CDR3 runs to 13 residues. The CDR3 bases are TGTGCCAGCAAGTACAGACAGAACAATGAGCAGTTCTTC. Translation: CASKYRQNNEQFF.

The rearrangement uses TRBV4-1 and TRBJ2-3; 9 bases fit TRBD2. The CDR3 covers 17 residues. V lost 0 bases and J lost 2; bases outside the gene matches: 6. Germline loops: CDR1 MGHRA, CDR2 YSYEKL. As DNA, the CDR3 is TGCGCCAGCAGCCAAGATCAAGCTAGCGGGGCCACAGATACGCAGTATTTT. Its translation: CASSQDQASGATDTQYF.

The chain has TRBV5-1 and TRBJ1-1; maybe TRBD1 (5 bases). This CDR3 is built from 14 residues. V lost 0 bases to trimming and J lost 3 bases, with 9 bases between them. CDR1 is SGHRS and CDR2 is YFSETQ in the germline V gene. The CDR3 region is CASSLAVRDTEAFF. The CDR3 DNA sequence: TGCGCCAGCAGCTTGGCAGTCAGGGACACTGAAGCTTTCTTT.

The chain links TRBV29-1 to TRBJ2-7, with 11 bases matching TRBD1. Germline V CDR1 and CDR2: SQVTM, ANQGSEA. V lost 5 bases and J lost 3; bases outside the gene matches: 6. CDR3 length: 14 residues. DNA of the CDR3: TGCAGCGTTTCGGGACAGGGGGGGGTCTACGAGCAGTACTTC. Translated, it gives CSVSGQGGVYEQYF.

Here the CDR3 DNA reads TGTGCCTGGAGTGTAGGAGGAGGCTACACCTTC. Its translation is CAWSVGGGYTF. The gene calls are TRBV30 and TRBJ1-2; D gene unclear. Between the trimmed V and J ends, which lost 0 bases and 8 bases, there was a span of 7 bases. The CDR3 covers 11 residues. The germline CDR1 and CDR2 sequences are GTSNPN and SVGIG (reference sequence).

The chain combines TRBV7-3 with TRBJ2-1, with D possibly matching TRBD2 (6 bases). The CDR3 totals 15 residues. Germline V CDR1 and CDR2: SGHTA, FQGTGA. V was trimmed by 1 base and J by 2 bases, leaving 9 bases between them. CDR3 protein: CASSLRAGTYNEQFF. In DNA, the CDR3 is TGTGCCAGCAGCTTAAGGGCGGGGACCTACAATGAGCAGTTCTTC.

A single count supports this clone. This chain joins TRBV5-1 and TRBJ2-1; the match to TRBD2 covers 8 bases. The junction had 7 bases not matched to a gene; V was cut back by 1 base and J by 4 bases. The CDR3 consists of 16 residues. The germline gives CDR1 SGHRS, CDR2 YFSETQ. CDR3 coding DNA: TGCGCCAGCAGCTTGTATAGCAGCGGGGGTTACAATGAGCAGTTCTTC. This codes for CASSLYSSGGYNEQFF.

This sequence joins TRBV14 and TRBJ1-4; no clear D gene. CDR1 and CDR2 from the germline V gene are SGHDN and FVKESK. The CDR3 length is 16 residues. Between the trimmed V and J ends, which lost 0 bases and 7 bases, there was a span of 15 bases. The CDR3, as DNA: TGTGCCAGCAGCCAAGAGCGGCAGCGGTATCGTGAAAAACTGTTTTTT. Translated, it gives CASSQERQRYREKLFF. Supplemented by reference TRBV14 and TRBJ1-4, the full variable domain reads EAGVTQFPSHSVIEKGQTVTLRCDPISGHDNLYWYRRVMGKEIKFLLHFVKESKQDESGMPNNRFLAERTGGTYSTLKVQPAELEDSGVYFCASSQERQRYREKLFFGSGTQLSVL.

The chain's CDR3 is CASSFLGGRANSPLHF. The CDR3 DNA sequence: TGCGCCAGCAGCTTTCTGGGAGGCAGGGCCAATTCACCCCTCCACTTT. This chain connects TRBV5-1 to TRBJ1-6; D may be TRBD1 (5 bases). The germline gives CDR1 SGHRS, CDR2 YFSETQ. The CDR3 contains 16 residues. V was pared by 2 bases and J by 7 bases, with 16 bases between.

V gene TRBV4-1 combines with J gene TRBJ2-7, with 11 bases matching TRBD2. Germline lookup yields CDR1 MGHRA and CDR2 YSYEKL. V lost 3 bases, J lost 5 bases, and 6 bases stayed unmatched. This CDR3 comprises 15 residues. The CDR3: CASSHLGTSGDEQYF. The CDR3 region has the DNA TGCGCCAGCAGCCACCTGGGGACTAGCGGCGACGAGCAGTACTTC.

The rearrangement links TRBV7-9 to TRBJ2-7; D is possibly TRBD1 (6 bases). Germline CDR1 and CDR2: SEHNR and FQNEAQ (reference sequence). The CDR3 covers 13 residues. The V and J ends lost 6 bases and 4 bases respectively, with 13 bases between them. CDR3 sequence reads: CASRQGTGYEQYF. DNA for the CDR3: TGTGCCAGCAGGCAGGGGACCGGTTACGAGCAGTACTTC.

This rearrangement joins TRBV19 to TRBJ1-5; 7 bases are a match to TRBD1. CDR1 and CDR2 from the germline V gene are LNHDA and SQIVND (reference sequence). The V and J ends lost 1 base and 0 bases, in that order; junction bases with no gene match: 9. The CDR3 extends over 18 amino acids. CDR3 in DNA: TGTGCCAGTAGTATAGGCAGGGACAGATCCTATAGCAATCAGCCCCAGCATTTT. The encoded protein is CASSIGRDRSYSNQPQHF.

This sequence joins TRBV6-5 and TRBJ1-2; TRBD1 might be the D (5 bases). CDR3 size: 13 residues. Germline lookup yields CDR1 MNHEY and CDR2 SVGAGI. With 0 bases removed from V and 3 bases from J, the gap between germline ends came to 5 bases. Here the CDR3 reads CASSYSGDYGYTF. In DNA, the CDR3 is TGTGCCAGCAGTTACTCAGGGGACTATGGCTACACCTTC.

The chain is built from TRBV6-6 and TRBJ2-1; TRBD2 aligns across 12 bases. After removal of 4 bases from V and 2 bases from J, the junction contained 3 bases not matched to a gene. The CDR3 sequence is 16 residues long. The germline CDR1 and CDR2 sequences are MNHNY and SVGAGI (reference sequence). DNA of the CDR3: TGTGCCAGCAGTTCAGGACTAGCGGGGCCCTACAATGAGCAGTTCTTC. Its translation is CASSSGLAGPYNEQFF.

This sequence joins TRBV7-2 and TRBJ1-5; D might be TRBD1 (6 bases). With 1 base removed from V and 2 bases from J, the gap between germline ends came to 9 bases. Germline CDR1 reads SGHTA; CDR2 reads FQGNSA. CDR3 length: 15 residues. CDR3 nucleotide sequence: TGTGCCAGCAGCTTAGAAGGGGGTCGCAATCAGCCCCAGCATTTT. Translated: CASSLEGGRNQPQHF.

V usage is TRBV5-4 and J usage is TRBJ2-3, with 9 bases that match TRBD2. The CDR3 contains 16 residues. Germline assignment: CDR1 SGHNT and CDR2 YYREEE (reference sequence). V trimming: 2 bases; J trimming: 5 bases; junction bases outside the gene matches: 9. The CDR3, as DNA: TGTGCCAGCAGCTTTCGGGTAGCGGGGGTTAAAGATACGCAGTATTTT. Translating it yields CASSFRVAGVKDTQYF.

V is TRBV7-2 and J is TRBJ1-3; 9 bases are a match to TRBD1. The junction had 5 bases not matched to a gene; V was cut back by 5 bases and J by 0 bases. The CDR3 totals 16 residues. CDR1 and CDR2 (germline): SGHTA, FQGNSA. CDR3 DNA: TGTGCCAGCAGCCGGACAGGGGCGAGCTCTGGAAACACCATATATTTT. Translation gives CASSRTGASSGNTIYF.

The chain carries TRBV10-3 and TRBJ2-5, with 11 bases matching TRBD2. Per germline, CDR1 ENHRY and CDR2 SYGVKD. V dropped 6 bases and J dropped 2; count of bases not matched to a gene: 2. CDR3 length equals 14 residues. The CDR3 here is CAISLAGGQETQYF. The CDR3 DNA reads as TGTGCCATCAGCCTAGCGGGGGGACAAGAGACCCAGTACTTC.

The chain joins TRBV5-1 to TRBJ1-2; TRBD1 matches 9 bases. J was trimmed by 5 bases and V by 4 bases; bases with no gene match: 6. Per germline, CDR1 SGHRS and CDR2 YFSETQ. CDR3 length: 14 amino acids. CDR3 residues: CASSTLQGAYGYTF. The CDR3 DNA sequence: TGCGCCAGCAGCACCCTACAGGGGGCGTATGGCTACACCTTC.

V usage is TRBV29-1 and J usage is TRBJ1-2; D unresolved. Looked up from germline, CDR1 is SQVTM and CDR2 is ANQGSEA. The CDR3 is 13 amino acids. The ends were cut back, 3 bases at V and 3 bases at J, with 11 bases in the middle. The CDR3 coding sequence is TGCAGCGTTGATATCGCGGCGGACTATGGCTACACCTTC. As protein: CSVDIAADYGYTF.

V and J are TRBV3-1 (or the pseudogene TRBV3-2) and TRBJ2-5; 11 nucleotides line up with TRBD1. V gave up 6 bases and J gave up 8 bases; unmatched junction bases: 8. Germline V gene data show CDR1 as LGHDT and CDR2 as YNNKEL (reference sequence). The CDR3 covers 14 residues. The CDR3: CASSRTGGKITQYF. The CDR3 DNA reads TGTGCCAGCAGTCGGACAGGGGGCAAAATCACCCAGTACTTC.

The chain carries TRBV5-1 and TRBJ2-7, with TRBD2 identical over 11 bases. The CDR3 spans 14 residues. From germline, CDR1 is SGHRS and CDR2 YFSETQ. V trimming: 5 bases; J trimming: 5 bases; junction bases outside the gene matches: 6. The chain's CDR3 is CASSEGLAVDEQYF. In nucleotides, the CDR3 is TGCGCCAGCAGTGAGGGACTAGCGGTCGACGAGCAGTACTTC. Full variable domain (outside the CDR3, taken from reference TRBV5-1 and TRBJ2-7): KAGVTQTPRYLIKTRGQQVTLSCSPISGHRSVSWYQQTPGQGLQFLFEYFSETQRNKGNFPGRFSGRQFSNSRSEMNVSTLELGDSALYLCASSEGLAVDEQYFGPGTRLTVT.

V gene TRBV7-6 combines with J gene TRBJ2-3; 14 nucleotides agree with TRBD2. The CDR3 consists of 20 residues. Trimming took 3 bases from V and 7 from J; bases not matched to a gene: 18. Germline CDR1 and CDR2: SGHVS and FNYEAQ. CDR3 sequence reads: CASSFTGLAGASSSLNTQYF. In DNA, the CDR3 is TGTGCCAGCAGCTTCACGGGACTAGCGGGGGCCAGTAGCAGTTTAAATACGCAGTATTTT.

This chain uses TRBV30 with TRBJ1-1; 9 nucleotides align to TRBD1. The CDR3 is 15 residues long. Germline-derived CDR1 and CDR2 are GTSNPN and SVGIG (reference sequence). The junction had 10 bases not matched to a gene; V was cut back by 5 bases and J by 3 bases. The CDR3 DNA is TGTGCCTGGGATGCATCACAGGGGGCCTACACTGAAGCTTTCTTT. This translates into CAWDASQGAYTEAFF.

The genes are TRBV2 and TRBJ2-3; 7 bases fit TRBD2. The CDR3 totals 16 residues. Germline V gives CDR1 SNHLY, CDR2 FYNNEI. V shed 8 bases, J shed 0 bases, and the junction held 11 bases outside the gene matches. For the CDR3, the DNA is TGTGCCAGCGGGGGGGGTTCAGGGTACAGCACAGATACGCAGTATTTT. This sequence encodes CASGGGSGYSTDTQYF.

The chain employs TRBV2 and TRBJ2-2; D perhaps matches TRBD1 (6 bases). V lost 1 base, J lost 6 bases, and 15 bases lay in between. This CDR3 is built from 16 residues. The V gene's germline CDR1 is SNHLY and CDR2 FYNNEI. The CDR3 here is CASSEVGRGYAGELFF. CDR3 bases: TGTGCCAGCAGTGAAGTGGGTAGGGGGTACGCCGGGGAGCTGTTTTTT.

The chain recombines TRBV19 with TRBJ1-5, with D tentatively TRBD1 (6 bases). CDR3 length: 15 residues. CDR1 is LNHDA and CDR2 is SQIVND in the germline V gene (reference sequence). V lost 4 bases and J 5 bases, leaving 15 bases between the germline ends. The CDR3 DNA sequence: TGTGCCAGTAGTAGGTTTTACAGGGCCGATCAGCCCCAGCATTTT. This encodes CASSRFYRADQPQHF.

V and J are TRBV2 and TRBJ1-2; D is unclear. The CDR3 is 13 amino acids. The germline V gene encodes CDR1 SNHLY and CDR2 FYNNEI. Trimming stripped 2 bases from V and 6 bases from J, with 10 bases between. The CDR3 spells CASSENREDGYTF. The CDR3 DNA reads as TGTGCCAGCAGTGAAAACCGAGAGGATGGCTACACCTTC.

The rearrangement joins TRBV19 to TRBJ2-3, with 9 bases aligning to TRBD1. The CDR3 spans 16 residues. Looked up from germline, CDR1 is LNHDA and CDR2 is SQIVND (reference sequence). V lost 6 bases and J lost 3; bases outside the gene matches: 10. As DNA, the CDR3 is TGTGCCAGTAGCCTGACCGGGACAGGGATAACAGATACGCAGTATTTT. Residues: CASSLTGTGITDTQYF.

V usage is TRBV18 and J usage is TRBJ1-1, with 7 bases aligning to TRBD1. This CDR3 region has 15 residues. Germline values: CDR1 KGHSH, CDR2 LQKENI. Trimming took 4 bases from V and 5 from J; bases not matched to a gene: 10. This CDR3 reads CASSLPNQQGTEAFF. The CDR3 bases are TGTGCCAGCTCACTCCCAAATCAACAGGGGACTGAAGCTTTCTTT.

In nucleotides, the CDR3 is TGTGCCACCAGTGAGCGGGGGGCGAACACCGGGGAGCTGTTTTTT. Its translation: CATSERGANTGELFF. V gene TRBV24-1 combines with J gene TRBJ2-2; TRBD2 matches at 8 bases. Germline V gene data show CDR1 as KGHDR and CDR2 as SFDVKD. There are 15 residues in the CDR3. The V gene end was trimmed by 4 bases and the J gene end by 0 bases; junction bases not matched to a gene: 0.

The V gene is TRBV7-2, the J gene TRBJ1-2; TRBD1 agrees at 8 bases. The CDR3 loop spans 16 amino acids. The V gene's germline CDR1 is SGHTA and CDR2 FQGNSA. V dropped 1 base and J dropped 3; count of bases not matched to a gene: 7. CDR3: CASSLGPGGADYGYTF. The CDR3 nucleotides read TGTGCCAGCAGCTTAGGGCCAGGGGGCGCAGACTATGGCTACACCTTC.